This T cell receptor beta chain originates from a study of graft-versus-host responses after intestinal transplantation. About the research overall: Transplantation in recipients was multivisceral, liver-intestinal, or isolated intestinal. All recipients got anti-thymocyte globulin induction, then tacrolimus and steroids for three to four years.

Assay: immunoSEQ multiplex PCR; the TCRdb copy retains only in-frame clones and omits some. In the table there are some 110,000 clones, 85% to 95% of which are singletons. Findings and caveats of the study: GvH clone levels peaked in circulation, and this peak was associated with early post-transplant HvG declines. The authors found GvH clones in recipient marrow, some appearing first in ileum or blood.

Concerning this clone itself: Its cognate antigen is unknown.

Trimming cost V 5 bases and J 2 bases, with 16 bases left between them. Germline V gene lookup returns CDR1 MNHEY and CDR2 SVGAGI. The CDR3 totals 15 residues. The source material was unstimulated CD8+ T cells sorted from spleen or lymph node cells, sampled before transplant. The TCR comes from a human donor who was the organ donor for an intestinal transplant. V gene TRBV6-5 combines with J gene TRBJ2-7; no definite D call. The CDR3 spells CASSPQLGATYEQYF. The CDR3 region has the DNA TGTGCCAGCAGTCCCCAGTTAGGAGCTACCTACGAGCAGTACTTC.